One and the same sample provided the 31 T cell receptor beta chains below, sequenced in a study of type 1 regulatory T cells. TCRdb reprocessed the reads with MiXCR, giving one entry per CDR3 protein. The table lists 15,000 to 20,000 distinct CDR3 sequences, roughly 10% of them singletons. The specimen was CD4+ T cells, either the whole sample or a sorted fraction (not recorded which). The receptors here all came from a human donor in good health.

J is TRBJ2-5 and V is TRBV3-1; the match to TRBD1 covers 9 bases. V trimming: 3 bases; J trimming: 4 bases; junction bases outside the gene matches: 3. The germline gives CDR1 LGHDT, CDR2 YNNKEL (reference sequence). The CDR3 runs 14 residues. CDR3 residues: CASSHRTGAETQYF. In DNA form, the CDR3 reads TGTGCCAGCAGCCACCGGACAGGGGCAGAGACCCAGTACTTC.

This clonotype has at least ten counts. The V and J genes are TRBV5-1 and TRBJ2-1, with TRBD2 matching over 8 bases. The CDR3 sequence is 15 residues long. The germline CDR1 and CDR2 sequences are SGHRS and YFSETQ. V was clipped by 4 bases and J by 4 bases; unmatched bases: 7. CDR3 protein: CASSPTSEPYNEQFF. DNA for the CDR3: TGCGCCAGCAGCCCGACTAGCGAACCTTACAATGAGCAGTTCTTC.

This clonotype was observed a handful of times. This sequence may be a read error, since a much larger clone differs from it by one base. The chain links TRBV6-2 or TRBV6-3 to TRBJ1-2; no reliable D call. This CDR3 is built from 14 residues. CDR1 and CDR2 (germline): MNHEY, SVGEGT. In DNA, the CDR3 is TGTGCCAGCATGGGCGGCGGACGAAACTATGGCTACGCCTTC. Translated, it gives CASMGGGRNYGYAF.

In its sample, this clonotype ranks as medium-sized. The chain joins TRBV5-1 to TRBJ1-5; D is uncertain. The CDR3 spans 14 residues. Trimming stripped 0 bases from V and 6 bases from J, with 10 bases between. The V gene's germline CDR1 is SGHRS and CDR2 YFSETQ. The chain's CDR3 is CASSLGSGGQPQHF. CDR3 bases: TGCGCCAGCAGCTTGGGGTCAGGAGGTCAGCCCCAGCATTTT.

The chain combines TRBV20-1 with TRBJ2-1; D gene unclear. Per germline, CDR1 DFQATT and CDR2 SNEGSKA (reference sequence). V shed 6 bases and J shed 4 bases, with 7 bases lying between them. This CDR3 has 11 amino acids. The CDR3 region is CSAQIYNEQFF. The CDR3 coding sequence is TGCAGTGCGCAGATTTACAATGAGCAGTTCTTC.

This clonotype is medium-sized (0.01 to 0.1%) by share. V and J are TRBV19 and TRBJ1-1; possibly TRBD1 for D (5 bases). The germline V gene encodes CDR1 LNHDA and CDR2 SQIVND (reference sequence). The ends were cut back, 3 bases at V and 5 bases at J, with 16 bases in the middle. The CDR3 extends over 15 amino acids. The CDR3 coding sequence is TGTGCCAGTAGTATCCAGGGCGCAGTAGGGACTGAAGCTTTCTTT. It yields the protein CASSIQGAVGTEAFF.

Points on this clonotype: A much larger clone is a single base away; this may be a read error. This chain connects TRBV14 to TRBJ2-1; 9 bases agree with TRBD2. The CDR3 contains 17 residues. Germline V gene sequence: CDR1 SGHDN, CDR2 FVKESK. J gave up 8 bases and V 1 base, and 12 bases lay outside the gene matches. This CDR3 is CASSQGIAGVGLDEQFF. The CDR3 nucleotides are TGTGCCAGCAGCCAAGGGATAGCGGGAGTAGGTCTGGATGAGCAGTTCTTC.

This clonotype counts as medium-sized. The chain joins TRBV5-1 to TRBJ1-1; D remains unclear. Per the germline V gene, CDR1 is SGHRS and CDR2 is YFSETQ. Trimming stripped 0 bases from V and 1 base from J, with 10 bases between. This CDR3 is built from 15 residues. Here the CDR3 DNA reads TGCGCCAGCAGCTTGGATGGGAATCCGAACACTGAAGCTTTCTTT. It is translated as CASSLDGNPNTEAFF.

To note about this clonotype: Germline and junction disagree at one end, which may indicate a read error. The chain links TRBV6-2 or TRBV6-3 to TRBJ2-4, with D perhaps TRBD1 (5 bases). Per germline, CDR1 MNHEY and CDR2 SVGEGT. The CDR3 is 15 residues long. CDR3 DNA: TGTGCCAACAGTTACGGTAGGGGATCCAAAAATATTCAGTACTTC. The encoded protein is CANSYGRGSKNIQYF.

This clonotype is medium-sized. J is TRBJ2-3 and V is TRBV19; D unclear. The V end lost 3 bases, the J end lost 6 bases, and 16 bases lay between the germline ends. The CDR3 is 15 residues long. CDR1 and CDR2 (germline): LNHDA, SQIVND (reference sequence). The CDR3 sequence is CASSIGRFPSDTQYF. CDR3 nucleotide sequence: TGTGCCAGTAGTATTGGTCGTTTCCCCTCGGATACGCAGTATTTT.

This clonotype came up a few times. The chain combines TRBV29-1 with TRBJ2-1; TRBD2 matches 7 bases. V trimming: 4 bases; J trimming: 0 bases; junction bases outside the gene matches: 3. The CDR3 runs to 14 residues. Germline CDR1 reads SQVTM; CDR2 reads ANQGSEA. This CDR3 reads CSVARGSSYNEQFF. As DNA, the CDR3 is TGCAGCGTTGCGCGGGGGAGCTCCTACAATGAGCAGTTCTTC.

This clonotype was counted a single time. An end of the junction differs from the germline gene, which may be a read error. The rearrangement uses TRBV10-3 and TRBJ2-1, with 8 nucleotides matching TRBD2. In germline, CDR1 is ENHRY, CDR2 SYGVKD. This CDR3 contains 16 residues. This CDR3 reads CAISGGGRSSHNEQFF. DNA for the CDR3: TGTGCCATCAGTGGGGGCGGGAGGAGCTCCCACAATGAGCAGTTCTTC.

By share, this clonotype counts as medium-sized. The rearrangement uses TRBV20-1 and TRBJ2-7; D not certain. This CDR3 is 12 amino acids long. Trimming left V 3 bases short and J 1 base short, with 7 bases between. Per germline, CDR1 DFQATT and CDR2 SNEGSKA (reference sequence). In DNA, the CDR3 is TGCAGTGCTAGTCAAGAATCCTACGAGCAGTACTTC. Residues: CSASQESYEQYF.

This clonotype was counted ten times or more. The chain is built from TRBV20-1 and TRBJ2-4; the D is unclear. The CDR3 has 11 residues. Trimming took off 6 bases at V and 9 bases at J, with 12 bases between the two ends. Looked up from germline, CDR1 is DFQATT and CDR2 is SNEGSKA (reference sequence). The CDR3 is CSAPRPTIQYF. The CDR3 DNA sequence: TGCAGTGCCCCCCGCCCAACCATTCAGTACTTC.

V gene TRBV3-1 combines with J gene TRBJ1-2; TRBD1 is a possible D gene (5 bases). Germline values: CDR1 LGHDT, CDR2 YNNKEL (reference sequence). V was cut by 2 bases and J by 3 bases, with 19 bases left in between. The CDR3 sequence is 17 residues long. This CDR3 is CASSQFSQGAPDYGYTF. The DNA of the CDR3 is TGTGCCAGCAGCCAATTCTCCCAGGGCGCCCCTGACTATGGCTACACCTTC.

This clonotype turned up a few times. This chain joins TRBV3-1 and TRBJ1-2, with 11 bases lining up with TRBD1. V dropped 5 bases and J dropped 7; count of bases not matched to a gene: 9. Germline V gene data show CDR1 as LGHDT and CDR2 as YNNKEL (reference sequence). CDR3 length equals 15 residues. The CDR3 is CASSSRDRGYGGYTF. The CDR3 nucleotides are TGTGCCAGCAGCAGCCGGGACAGGGGGTACGGTGGCTACACCTTC.

As concerns this clonotype: Given a much more abundant clone one base away, this may be a read error. The chain joins TRBV9 to TRBJ2-1; the match to TRBD2 covers 8 bases. Germline V gene data show CDR1 as SGDLS and CDR2 as YYNGEE. The CDR3 loop spans 16 amino acids. J gave up 8 bases and V 0 bases, and 10 bases lay outside the gene matches. The CDR3 is CASSVAGLVGADEQFF. The CDR3, as DNA: TGTGCCAGCAGCGTAGCGGGACTAGTGGGAGCCGATGAGCAGTTCTTC.

V usage is TRBV18 and J usage is TRBJ2-1; D not certain. Germline V gives CDR1 KGHSH, CDR2 LQKENI. This CDR3 has 12 residues. V lost 3 bases to trimming and J lost 10 bases, with 10 bases between them. The CDR3 loop is CASSPSHSEQFF. DNA for the CDR3: TGTGCCAGCTCACCGTCGCACAGCGAGCAGTTCTTC.

The rearrangement uses TRBV7-2 and TRBJ1-2, with D perhaps matching TRBD1 (6 bases). The germline V gene encodes CDR1 SGHTA and CDR2 FQGNSA. The germline V and J ends were trimmed by 6 bases and 7 bases, with 15 bases remaining between them. This CDR3 contains 13 residues. In nucleotides, the CDR3 is TGTACCAGCAGGGCAGGGCAGGGGCCTGGCTACACCTTC. It codes for CTSRAGQGPGYTF.

This clonotype has just a few counts. This chain joins TRBV30 and TRBJ2-3; 10 bases align to TRBD1. The CDR3 runs to 13 residues. V shed 5 bases, J shed 4 bases, and the junction held 3 bases outside the gene matches. Germline loops: CDR1 GTSNPN, CDR2 SVGIG (reference sequence). CDR3 region: CAWGTGVSDTQYF. CDR3 nucleotides: TGTGCCTGGGGGACAGGGGTATCAGATACGCAGTATTTT.

This clonotype was detected ten times or more. The CDR3 DNA sequence: TGTGCCAGCAGTCGGACAGCCGTGACCACCGGGGAGCTGTTTTTT. Its protein is CASSRTAVTTGELFF. The chain uses TRBV6-2 or TRBV6-3 and TRBJ2-2; perhaps TRBD1 as D (6 bases). The CDR3 runs to 15 residues. Germline V gene sequence: CDR1 MNHEY, CDR2 SVGEGT. Trimming pared 5 bases from V and 4 bases from J, leaving 14 bases between.

The chain joins TRBV12-3 or TRBV12-4 to TRBJ2-1; D remains ambiguous. The ends were cut back, 3 bases at V and 10 bases at J, with 13 bases in the middle. The CDR3 loop spans 13 amino acids. The CDR3 sequence: CASSFPPALEQFF. DNA for the CDR3: TGTGCCAGCAGTTTTCCTCCGGCCCTAGAGCAGTTCTTC.

The sample holds a few counts of this clonotype. The rearrangement joins TRBV5-1 to TRBJ2-1; TRBD1 aligns across 7 bases. V lost 5 bases and J lost 1; bases outside the gene matches: 6. Germline loops: CDR1 SGHRS, CDR2 YFSETQ. The CDR3 contains 15 residues. CDR3 amino acids: CASSRTGQSYNEQFF. CDR3 coding DNA: TGCGCCAGCAGTCGAACGGGACAGTCCTACAATGAGCAGTTCTTC.

This clonotype turned up a few times. This rearrangement joins TRBV29-1 to TRBJ2-6; D gene unclear. The germline gives CDR1 SQVTM, CDR2 ANQGSEA. This CDR3 contains 13 residues. The V gene lost 4 bases and the J gene lost 2 bases, with 6 bases spanning the gap. CDR3 region: CSVGSAGANVLTF. In DNA form, the CDR3 reads TGCAGCGTTGGGTCAGCTGGGGCCAACGTCCTGACTTTC.

This clonotype came up a few times. V is TRBV20-1 and J is TRBJ2-5; D remains unclear. The V gene's germline CDR1 is DFQATT and CDR2 SNEGSKA (reference sequence). Between the trimmed V and J ends, which lost 6 bases and 3 bases, there was a span of 5 bases. The length of the CDR3 is 10 residues. CDR3 amino acids: CSAMKETQYF. DNA of the CDR3: TGCAGTGCCATGAAAGAGACCCAGTACTTC.

The chain employs TRBV4-3 and TRBJ2-7; TRBD1 aligns across 7 bases. V was pared by 0 bases and J by 5 bases, with 7 bases of the junction left unmatched. Germline lookup yields CDR1 LGHNA and CDR2 YSLEER. This CDR3 has 15 residues. CDR3 sequence reads: CASSQEVRGTHEQYF. CDR3 coding DNA: TGCGCCAGCAGCCAAGAGGTCAGGGGGACCCACGAGCAGTACTTC.

The table lists this clonotype with a few counts. V is TRBV30 and J is TRBJ2-4; D is undetermined. Germline-derived CDR1 and CDR2 are GTSNPN and SVGIG (reference sequence). The CDR3 contains 12 residues. Trimming removed 0 bases at V and 8 bases at J, with 8 bases between. CDR3 sequence: CAWSVGQDIQYF. CDR3 nucleotides: TGTGCCTGGAGTGTAGGCCAGGACATTCAGTACTTC.

This sequence joins TRBV7-2 and TRBJ2-5; TRBD2 matches at 7 bases. Trimming cost V 1 base and J 5 bases; bases outside gene matches: 7. Germline V gene lookup returns CDR1 SGHTA and CDR2 FQGNSA. The CDR3 length is 15 residues. As DNA, the CDR3 is TGTGCCAGCAGCTTAGGATGGGGGGGACGGGAGACCCAGTACTTC. Amino acid sequence: CASSLGWGGRETQYF.

This clonotype was seen a handful of times. Here the CDR3 reads CASSLEEAGGRQFF. The CDR3 coding sequence is TGTGCCAGCAGCTTAGAGGAGGCGGGAGGGAGGCAGTTCTTC. The genes are TRBV7-3 and TRBJ2-1; 9 nucleotides agree with TRBD2. Germline V CDR1 and CDR2: SGHTA, FQGTGA. V lost 2 bases, J lost 12 bases, and 8 bases stayed unmatched. The CDR3 length is 14 residues.

Many counts were recorded for this clonotype. The V and J genes are TRBV29-1 and TRBJ2-3; tentatively, D is TRBD1 (5 bases). The V gene lost 3 bases and the J gene lost 3 bases, with 10 bases spanning the gap. CDR1 is SQVTM, CDR2 ANQGSEA, per germline. The CDR3 is 13 residues long. CDR3 coding DNA: TGCAGCGTTGACAGGGATGGGACAGATACGCAGTATTTT. It is translated as CSVDRDGTDTQYF.

This clonotype was seen many times. This chain uses TRBV2 with TRBJ2-7; maybe TRBD1 (6 bases). The CDR3 totals 14 residues. Germline loops: CDR1 SNHLY, CDR2 FYNNEI. Between the trimmed V and J ends, which lost 6 bases and 2 bases, there was a span of 14 bases. The CDR3 spells CASRSPQGPYEQYF. The CDR3 DNA follows: TGTGCCAGCAGGAGCCCGCAGGGGCCCTACGAGCAGTACTTC.